One sample yielded the 9 T cell receptor beta chains listed below, sequenced in a study of shared clonotypes between healthy human individuals. Sequenced by immunoSEQ multiplex PCR; TCRdb stores in-frame clones only, minus some. Here the sample spans 2.3 million or so clones, 80% to 95% being singletons. The sequencing input was naive CD4+ T cells from PBMCs. Subset given: CD45RA+ positively selected. Receptor source: a man younger than 35 in good health. Some clones in this sample may be carry-over from other donors' samples.

This rearrangement joins TRBV7-3 to TRBJ1-2; D unresolved. In germline, CDR1 is SGHTA, CDR2 FQGTGA. The ends were cut back, 2 bases at V and 6 bases at J, with 13 bases in the middle. The CDR3 runs 14 residues. CDR3 in amino acids: CASSLGNGDDGYTF. The DNA for the CDR3 is TGTGCCAGCAGCTTAGGGAATGGTGATGATGGCTACACCTTC. The whole variable domain, remainder taken from reference TRBV7-3 and TRBJ1-2, is GAGVSQTPSNKVTEKGKYVELRCDPISGHTALYWYRQSLGQGPEFLIYFQGTGAADDSGLPNDRFFAVRPEGSVSTLKIQRTERGDSAVYLCASSLGNGDDGYTFGSGTRLTVV.

This sequence joins TRBV7-9 and TRBJ2-1, with a possible D match to TRBD2 (6 bases). There are 17 residues in the CDR3. Trimming took 0 bases from V and 1 from J, leaving 13 bases between them. Germline V lookup: CDR1 SEHNR, CDR2 FQNEAQ (reference sequence). DNA of the CDR3: TGTGCCAGCAGCTTAGCGCTAGGGAGGCGTTCCTACAATGAGCAGTTCTTC. Its translation is CASSLALGRRSYNEQFF.

The rearrangement uses TRBV18 and TRBJ2-7, with 8 bases identical to TRBD2. Germline-derived CDR1 and CDR2 are KGHSH and LQKENI. CDR3 length: 14 residues. V lost 4 bases to trimming and J lost 7 bases; unmatched junction nucleotides: 9. In nucleotides, the CDR3 is TGTGCCAGCTCACAGGGTATGCGGGAGGCGGAGCAGTACTTC. Translating gives CASSQGMREAEQYF. The full variable domain, its missing parts supplied by reference TRBV18 and TRBJ2-7, is NAGVMQNPRHLVRRRGQEARLRCSPMKGHSHVYWYRQLPEEGLKFMVYLQKENIIDESGMPKERFSAEFPKEGPSILRIQQVVRGDSAAYFCASSQGMREAEQYFGPGTRLTVT.

CDR3 residues: CASRGISPLHF. CDR3 DNA sequence: TGTGCCAGCAGGGGGATTTCACCCCTCCACTTT. This chain links TRBV28 with TRBJ1-6; unclear D gene. The CDR3 runs to 11 residues. The V and J ends lost 6 bases and 9 bases respectively, with 6 bases between them. The germline gives CDR1 MDHEN, CDR2 SYDVKM.

The V gene is TRBV6-4, the J gene TRBJ1-5; 8 bases agree with TRBD1. Germline assignment: CDR1 MRHNA and CDR2 SNTAGT. After removal of 4 bases from V and 0 bases from J, the junction contained 14 bases not matched to a gene. CDR3 length equals 19 residues. CDR3 amino acids: CASSAARQGCWNSNQPQHF. CDR3 nucleotide sequence: TGTGCCAGCAGTGCCGCGCGACAGGGGTGCTGGAATAGCAATCAGCCCCAGCATTTT.

This clone was detected once. This chain uses TRBV7-8 with TRBJ2-7; a possible D gene is TRBD1 (6 bases). V lost 5 bases and J lost 3, with 11 bases in between. The CDR3 runs to 13 residues. Germline V gives CDR1 SGHVS, CDR2 FQNEAQ. The DNA of the CDR3 is TGTGCCAGCAGCCGGGACATCGTCTACGAGCAGTACTTC. Protein product: CASSRDIVYEQYF.

The gene calls are TRBV5-4 and TRBJ1-5, with D perhaps matching TRBD1 (6 bases). The CDR3 runs to 12 residues. Per the germline V gene, CDR1 is SGHNT and CDR2 is YYREEE (reference sequence). The V end lost 4 bases, the J end lost 7 bases, and 9 bases lay between the germline ends. CDR3 amino acids: CASSNQGQPQHF. The CDR3 coding sequence is TGTGCCAGCAGCAATCAGGGGCAGCCCCAGCATTTT.

The chain combines TRBV9 with TRBJ2-1; the D gene is possibly TRBD2 (5 bases). This CDR3 comprises 15 residues. V lost 4 bases to trimming and J lost 4 bases, with 15 bases between them. The germline gives CDR1 SGDLS, CDR2 YYNGEE. CDR3: CASSSRTGIYNEQFF. The DNA of the CDR3 is TGTGCCAGCAGCTCCCGGACGGGGATTTACAATGAGCAGTTCTTC.

The chain joins TRBV6-5 to TRBJ2-1; the match to TRBD2 covers 8 bases. The CDR3 sequence is 16 residues long. Germline trimming cut 4 bases from V and 3 bases from J; bases unmatched to any gene: 8. Germline-derived CDR1 and CDR2 are MNHEY and SVGAGI. The CDR3 DNA follows: TGTGCCAGCAGTTTGCGAAGCGGGAGCCTCTACAATGAGCAGTTCTTC. This sequence encodes CASSLRSGSLYNEQFF.